This T cell receptor beta chain stems from a study of T cell clonality in common variable immunodeficiency. Study results and limitations: What drives increased CVID clonality needs T cell subpopulation sequencing. Fewer TCRbeta clones were shared among CVID subjects than controls.

Trimming removed 0 bases at V and 0 bases at J, with 3 bases between. Per germline, CDR1 SGHTA and CDR2 FQGTGA. CDR3 size: 15 residues. This clone showed up many times. Its specificity is not known. The read halts 3 residues ahead of the CDR3 end, with the missing end drawn from the germline J gene. TCRdb's copy holds only in-frame clones and misses some; the assay was immunoSEQ multiplex PCR. The profile covers 35,000 to 50,000 clones, none occurring a single time. The rearrangement links TRBV7-3 to TRBJ1-6; D gene ambiguous. This clonotype was sampled from a person between 18 and 69 years old in good health. Source material: peripheral blood mononuclear cells. The CDR3: CASSLTNSYNSPLHF. The DNA read from the CDR3 is TGTGCCAGCAGCTTAACTAACTCCTATAATTCACCC.